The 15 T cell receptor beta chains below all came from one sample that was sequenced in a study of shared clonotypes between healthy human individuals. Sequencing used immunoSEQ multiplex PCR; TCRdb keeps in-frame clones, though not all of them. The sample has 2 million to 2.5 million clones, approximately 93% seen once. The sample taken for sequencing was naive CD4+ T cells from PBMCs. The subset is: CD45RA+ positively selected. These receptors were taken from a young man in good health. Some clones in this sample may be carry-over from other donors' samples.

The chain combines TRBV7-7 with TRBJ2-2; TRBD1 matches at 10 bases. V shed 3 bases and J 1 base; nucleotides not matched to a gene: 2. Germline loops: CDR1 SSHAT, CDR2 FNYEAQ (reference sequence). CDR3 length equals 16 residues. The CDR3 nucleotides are TGTGCCAGCAGCTTCGGGGACAGGGGGAACACCGGGGAGCTGTTTTTT. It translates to CASSFGDRGNTGELFF.

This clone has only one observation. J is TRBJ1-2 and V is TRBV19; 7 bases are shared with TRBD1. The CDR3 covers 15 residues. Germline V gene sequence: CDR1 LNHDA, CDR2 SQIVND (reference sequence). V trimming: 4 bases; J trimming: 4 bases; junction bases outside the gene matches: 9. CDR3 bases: TGTGCCAGTAGTAAGGGGGACAGCGGTATCTATGGCTACACCTTC. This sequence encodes CASSKGDSGIYGYTF.

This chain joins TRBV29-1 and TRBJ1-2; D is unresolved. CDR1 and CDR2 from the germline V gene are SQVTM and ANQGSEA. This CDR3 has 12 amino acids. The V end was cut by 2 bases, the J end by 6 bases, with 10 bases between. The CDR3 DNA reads TGCAGCGTTGAATTGGGAGGACATGGCTACACCTTC. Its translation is CSVELGGHGYTF.

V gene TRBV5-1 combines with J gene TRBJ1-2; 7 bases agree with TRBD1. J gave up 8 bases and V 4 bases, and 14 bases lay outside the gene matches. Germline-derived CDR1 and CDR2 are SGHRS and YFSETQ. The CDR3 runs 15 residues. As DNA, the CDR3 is TGCGCCAGCAGCCCGACAGGGAGTAATCGAGCCGGCTACACCTTC. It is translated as CASSPTGSNRAGYTF.

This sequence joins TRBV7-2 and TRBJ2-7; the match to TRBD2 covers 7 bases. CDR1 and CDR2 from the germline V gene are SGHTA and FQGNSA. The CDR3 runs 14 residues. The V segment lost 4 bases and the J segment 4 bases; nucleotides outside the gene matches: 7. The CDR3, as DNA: TGTGCCAGCAGCTCTCGCAGCGGGGAATACGAGCAGTACTTC. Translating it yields CASSSRSGEYEQYF.

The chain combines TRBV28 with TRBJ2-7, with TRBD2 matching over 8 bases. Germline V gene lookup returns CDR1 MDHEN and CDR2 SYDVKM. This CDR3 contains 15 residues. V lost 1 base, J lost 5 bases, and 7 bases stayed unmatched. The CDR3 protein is CASSLSAAGAHEQYF. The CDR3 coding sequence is TGTGCCAGCAGTTTATCGGCAGCGGGAGCCCACGAGCAGTACTTC.

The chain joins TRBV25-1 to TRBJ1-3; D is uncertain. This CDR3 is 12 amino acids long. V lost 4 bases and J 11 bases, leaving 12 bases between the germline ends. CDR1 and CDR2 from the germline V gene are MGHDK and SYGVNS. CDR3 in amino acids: CASSVYAGSIYF. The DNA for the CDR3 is TGTGCCAGCAGTGTATATGCGGGGTCCATATATTTT.

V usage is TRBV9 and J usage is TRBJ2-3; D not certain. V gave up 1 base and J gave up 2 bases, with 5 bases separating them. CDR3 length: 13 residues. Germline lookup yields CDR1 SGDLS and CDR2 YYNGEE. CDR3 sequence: CASSVSDTDTQYF. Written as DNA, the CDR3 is TGTGCCAGCAGCGTAAGTGACACAGATACGCAGTATTTT.

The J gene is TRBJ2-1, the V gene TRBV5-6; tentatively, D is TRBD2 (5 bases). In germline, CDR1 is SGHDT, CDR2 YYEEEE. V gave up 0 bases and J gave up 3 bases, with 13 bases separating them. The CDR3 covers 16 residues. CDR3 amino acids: CASSLDRGVGYNEQFF. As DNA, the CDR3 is TGTGCCAGCAGCTTGGACCGGGGAGTTGGCTACAATGAGCAGTTCTTC. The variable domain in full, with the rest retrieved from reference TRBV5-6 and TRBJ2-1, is DAGVTQSPTHLIKTRGQQVTLRCSPKSGHDTVSWYQQALGQGPQFIFQYYEEEERQRGNFPDRFSGHQFPNYSSELNVNALLLGDSALYLCASSLDRGVGYNEQFFGPGTRLTVL.

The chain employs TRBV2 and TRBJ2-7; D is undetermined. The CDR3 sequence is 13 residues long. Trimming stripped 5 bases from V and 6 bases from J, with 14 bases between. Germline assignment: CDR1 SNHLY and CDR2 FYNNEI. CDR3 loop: CASSRAGIAEQYF. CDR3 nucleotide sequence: TGTGCCAGCAGTAGGGCTGGAATCGCCGAGCAGTACTTC.

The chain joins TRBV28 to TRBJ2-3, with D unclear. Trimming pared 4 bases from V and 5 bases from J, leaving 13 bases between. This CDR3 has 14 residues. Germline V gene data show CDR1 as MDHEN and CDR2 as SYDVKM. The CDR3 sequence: CASSSPYSRDTQYF. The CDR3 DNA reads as TGTGCCAGCAGTTCCCCTTACTCAAGAGATACGCAGTATTTT.

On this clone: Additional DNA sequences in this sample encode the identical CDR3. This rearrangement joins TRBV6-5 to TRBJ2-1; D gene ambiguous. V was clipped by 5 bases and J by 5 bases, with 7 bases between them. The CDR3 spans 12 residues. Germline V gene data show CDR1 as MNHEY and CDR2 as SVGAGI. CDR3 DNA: TGTGCCAGCAGTGGGTCGGACAATGAGCAGTTCTTC. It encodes CASSGSDNEQFF.

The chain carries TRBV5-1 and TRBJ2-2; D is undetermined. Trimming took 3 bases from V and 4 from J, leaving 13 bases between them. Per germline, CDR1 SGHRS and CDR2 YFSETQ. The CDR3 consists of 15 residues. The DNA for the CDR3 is TGCGCCAGCAGCTCCATTGACCCGGGCACCGGGGAGCTGTTTTTT. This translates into CASSSIDPGTGELFF.

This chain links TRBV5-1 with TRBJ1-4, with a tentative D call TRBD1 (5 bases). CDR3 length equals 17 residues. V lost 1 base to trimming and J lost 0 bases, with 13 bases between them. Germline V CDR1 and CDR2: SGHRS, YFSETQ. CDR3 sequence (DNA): TGCGCCAGCAGCTTGAGTGGGGGAGTCACAACTAATGAAAAACTGTTTTTT. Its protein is CASSLSGGVTTNEKLFF.

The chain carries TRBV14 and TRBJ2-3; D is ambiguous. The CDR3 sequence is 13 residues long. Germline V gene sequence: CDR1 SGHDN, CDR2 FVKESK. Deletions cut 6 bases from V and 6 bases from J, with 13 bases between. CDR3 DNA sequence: TGTGCCAGCAGTCCCTCCCGGTCGGATACGCAGTATTTT. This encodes CASSPSRSDTQYF.